Presented here are 15 T cell receptor beta chains from one specimen sequenced in a study of T cells in Graves' hyperthyroidism and ophthalmopathy. TCR beta CDR3 region amplification was performed from RNA transcripts. The primer set for the first-round RT-PCR of the TCR CDR3 was HTBI. In TCRdb, the multiplex PCR reads were re-called with MiXCR into one record per CDR3 protein. The repertoire includes 350,000 or so distinct CDR3 sequences, approximately 18% of them detected once, and around a sixth sits in the top ten. The sample was blood. These receptors were taken from a woman in her thirties or forties with Graves' ophthalmopathy.

The table lists this clonotype with many counts. The chain employs TRBV6-2 or TRBV6-3 and TRBJ2-7; D is ambiguous. Trimming took 4 bases from V and 2 from J, leaving 18 bases between them. The germline gives CDR1 MNHEY, CDR2 SVGEGT. The CDR3 is 16 amino acids. CDR3 sequence (DNA): TGTGCCAGCAGTTCCATTAATTCGGTTATCGCCTACGAGCAGTACTTC. Its translation: CASSSINSVIAYEQYF.

Many counts were recorded for this clonotype. A clone one base away is much larger, so this may be a read error. This chain uses TRBV6-1 with TRBJ2-7; possibly TRBD1 or TRBD2 for D (5 bases each). Germline V gene data show CDR1 as MNHNS and CDR2 as SASEGT. This CDR3 has 13 amino acids. The CDR3 loop is CAGSGPGLSEQYF. The DNA for the CDR3 is TGTGCCGGCAGTGGCCCGGGGCTTAGCGAGCAGTACTTC.

The V call is TRBV2, the J call TRBJ1-5; D possibly corresponds to TRBD1 (6 bases). Germline values: CDR1 SNHLY, CDR2 FYNNEI. The CDR3 sequence is 14 residues long. V was clipped by 6 bases and J by 3 bases, with 12 bases between them. Here the CDR3 reads CASSADRNNQPQHF. The DNA of the CDR3 is TGTGCCAGCAGCGCGGACAGAAACAATCAGCCCCAGCATTTT.

This clonotype showed up just a few times. CDR3 amino acids: CASRSASGRASGGELFF. In nucleotides, the CDR3 is TGTGCCAGCAGGTCGGCTAGCGGGAGGGCCTCGGGCGGGGAGCTGTTTTTT. This chain links TRBV2 with TRBJ2-2, with 12 bases identical to TRBD2. The CDR3 has 17 residues. Germline V gene sequence: CDR1 SNHLY, CDR2 FYNNEI. The V segment lost 6 bases and the J segment 7 bases; nucleotides outside the gene matches: 12.

The V and J genes are TRBV7-9 and TRBJ2-7; the D gene is possibly TRBD1 (5 bases). V lost 2 bases to trimming and J lost 2 bases, with 10 bases between them. CDR1 SEHNR and CDR2 FQNEAQ come from the germline V gene (reference sequence). The CDR3 is made up of 14 amino acids. For the CDR3, the DNA is TGTGCCAGCAGCTTACCGACAGCTCCCTACGAGCAGTACTTC. Residues: CASSLPTAPYEQYF.

This clonotype has a single count. The genes are TRBV6-1 and TRBJ1-1; D not certain. This CDR3 has 14 residues. V was shortened by 7 bases and J by 1 base, with 13 bases between the two germline ends. Germline lookup yields CDR1 MNHNS and CDR2 SASEGT. CDR3 protein: CASTLGKTNTEAFF. CDR3 coding DNA: TGTGCCAGCACCTTGGGGAAAACGAACACTGAAGCTTTCTTT.

Many counts were recorded for this clonotype. The J gene is TRBJ2-4, the V gene TRBV27; tentative D call: TRBD2 (6 bases). Germline CDR1 and CDR2: MNHEY and SMNVEV (reference sequence). This CDR3 region has 20 residues. V lost 3 bases to trimming and J lost 3 bases, with 27 bases between them. The CDR3 DNA sequence: TGTGCCAGCAGTTTTCGAGGGGCGGTGCGGGATAGTCCTAACAAAAACATTCAGTACTTC. Its protein product is CASSFRGAVRDSPNKNIQYF.

On this clonotype itself: Since a much larger clone is just one base distant, this may be a read error. This chain links TRBV6-5 with TRBJ2-7; unclear D gene. Germline loops: CDR1 MNHEY, CDR2 SVGAGI. This CDR3 is 15 amino acids long. DNA for the CDR3: TGTATCAGCAGTTACTCGATGAGGAGCTCCTACGAGCAGTACTTC. Amino acids: CISSYSMRSSYEQYF.

The sample holds many counts of this clonotype. The chain employs TRBV6-2 or TRBV6-3 and TRBJ1-1; possibly TRBD1 for D (6 bases). The germline CDR1 and CDR2 sequences are MNHEY and SVGEGT. V lost 11 bases and J lost 3, with 13 bases in between. The CDR3 is 12 amino acids. In DNA, the CDR3 is TGTGCCGGGGGGGCATCGCACACTGAAGCTTTCTTT. Its translation: CAGGASHTEAFF.

This clonotype has at least ten counts. The chain recombines TRBV6-1 with TRBJ2-2; D not resolved. V was cut by 2 bases and J by 4 bases, with 11 bases left in between. CDR3 length: 15 residues. Per the germline V gene, CDR1 is MNHNS and CDR2 is SASEGT. CDR3 DNA sequence: TGTGCCAGCAGTGAACTTGGCGACGCCACCGGGGAGCTGTTTTTT. It is translated as CASSELGDATGELFF.

At least ten counts were recorded for this clonotype. The V and J genes are TRBV6-5 and TRBJ2-7, with 11 bases identical to TRBD1. The CDR3 runs to 15 residues. The V and J ends lost 7 bases and 6 bases, in that order; junction bases with no gene match: 11. Looked up from germline, CDR1 is MNHEY and CDR2 is SVGAGI. CDR3 DNA sequence: TGTGCCAGCAATCCCTATCCCGGGACAGGGGGCGAGCAGTACTTC. Its protein product is CASNPYPGTGGEQYF.

This clonotype was counted many times. The gene calls are TRBV27 and TRBJ2-7; 7 bases line up with TRBD2. V lost 9 bases, J lost 1 base, and 12 bases stayed unmatched. Germline CDR1 MNHEY, CDR2 SMNVEV (reference sequence). CDR3 length: 15 amino acids. The CDR3 sequence: CASARWSGMSYEQYF. The CDR3 DNA is TGTGCCAGTGCCAGATGGAGCGGGATGTCCTACGAGCAGTACTTC.

At least ten counts were recorded for this clonotype. This chain uses TRBV28 with TRBJ1-1, with D uncertain. Trimming stripped 5 bases from V and 2 bases from J, with 18 bases between. The CDR3 is 16 residues long. CDR1 and CDR2 (germline): MDHEN, SYDVKM. The CDR3 bases are TGTGCCAGCAGTCCTCTGACCCCCGGTATCAACACTGAAGCTTTCTTT. Protein product: CASSPLTPGINTEAFF.

The chain has TRBV5-1 and TRBJ1-6; D gene uncertain. V was shortened by 1 base and J by 7 bases, with 15 bases between the two germline ends. CDR1 is SGHRS and CDR2 is YFSETQ in the germline V gene. The CDR3 is 16 amino acids. CDR3 protein: CASSLSVRGLNSPLHF. The CDR3 region has the DNA TGCGCCAGCAGCTTGTCGGTTCGGGGTTTAAATTCACCCCTCCACTTT. The whole variable domain, filled in from reference TRBV5-1 and TRBJ1-6, reads KAGVTQTPRYLIKTRGQQVTLSCSPISGHRSVSWYQQTPGQGLQFLFEYFSETQRNKGNFPGRFSGRQFSNSRSEMNVSTLELGDSALYLCASSLSVRGLNSPLHFGNGTRLTVT.

Only a few counts were recorded for this clonotype. V usage is TRBV15 and J usage is TRBJ2-5; either TRBD1 or TRBD2 may supply D (5 bases each). Germline V gene lookup returns CDR1 LNHNV and CDR2 YYDKDF (reference sequence). The CDR3 contains 15 residues. Trimming removed 0 bases at V and 5 bases at J, with 13 bases between. For the CDR3, the DNA is TGTGCCACCAGCAGAGATCTGGGACGGAGGGAGACCCAGTACTTC. Translating gives CATSRDLGRRETQYF.